Below, one T cell receptor beta chain is given with its context. Its antigen is unidentified. The record originates from a study of a mutant IDH1 vaccine in newly diagnosed glioma. At the level of the study: Of treated patients, roughly 62% were men and approximately 40% women, averaging roughly 37 years. Former treatment meant radiotherapy, temozolomide, or both; the majority had gotten both.

V shed 5 bases and J shed 3 bases, with 10 bases lying between them. The CDR3 has 13 amino acids. Germline loops: CDR1 SGHAT, CDR2 FQNNGV. General study results and limits: Pseudoprogression apparently tracked independently of changes in top peripheral T cell clonotypes. Vaccine-induced immune responses were detected in approximately 93% of patients.

Time point given: baseline, week 1 (first vaccination visit). Treatment reported: pre-vaccination baseline after standard-of-care therapy. This table comes from immunoSEQ multiplex PCR, and its TCRdb copy is limited to in-frame clones, with some not included. The profile shows about 92,000 clones, about four fifths of them singletons. The clonotype comes from a woman aged 45 to 65 with glioma. This chain uses TRBV11-2 with TRBJ2-5; D not certain. Sequenced material: PBMCs, taken from a glioma patient treated with radiotherapy, temozolomide or both. The chain's CDR3 is CASSLWGEETQYF. The CDR3 DNA sequence: TGTGCCAGCAGCCTATGGGGTGAAGAGACCCAGTACTTC.